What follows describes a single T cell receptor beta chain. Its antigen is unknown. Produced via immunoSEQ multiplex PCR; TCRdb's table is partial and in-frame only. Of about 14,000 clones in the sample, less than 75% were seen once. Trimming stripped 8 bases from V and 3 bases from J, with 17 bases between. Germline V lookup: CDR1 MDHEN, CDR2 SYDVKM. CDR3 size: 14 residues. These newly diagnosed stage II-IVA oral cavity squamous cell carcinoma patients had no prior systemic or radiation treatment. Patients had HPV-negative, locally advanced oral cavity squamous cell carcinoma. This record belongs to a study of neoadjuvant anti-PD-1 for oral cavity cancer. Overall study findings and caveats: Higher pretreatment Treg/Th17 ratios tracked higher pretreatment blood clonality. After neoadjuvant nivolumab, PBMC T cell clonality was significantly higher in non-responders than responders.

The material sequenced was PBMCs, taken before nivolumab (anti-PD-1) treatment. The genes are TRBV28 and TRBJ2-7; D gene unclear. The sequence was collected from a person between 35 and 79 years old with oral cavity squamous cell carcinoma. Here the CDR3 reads CASRPRQPYYEQYF. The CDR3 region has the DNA TGTGCCAGCCGCCCGAGGCAACCCTACTACGAGCAGTACTTC.